This TCR beta chain appears in the sequencing data of a study of cytomegalovirus exposure and HLA in healthy donors (dated by TCRdb to 2015 to 2018). Broadly, across the study: An earlier analysis of some 500 of the donors reported about 250 Gb of sequence data and about 100 million unique TCR beta sequences from 190 million or so T cells. To study patterns of TCR occurrence, a later analysis re-analyzed previously published TCR beta repertoires from several hundred donors and added high-resolution HLA genotyping. In addition to the first cohort of hundreds of subjects, a separate validation cohort of approximately 110 different subjects was used. Of the roughly 410 genotyped donors, 70% to 90% were placed in the genetic ancestry cluster associated with self-reported Caucasian donors. Typing coverage varied by locus: roughly 620-640 donors for A, B, C, DRB1 and DQB1; around 560 for DQA1; more than 600 for DPA1; approximately 450 for DPB1. The study was designed to test whether signatures of past pathogen exposure could be identified by cataloging public T cell receptors. Roughly five DR-DQ haplotypes were handled as single units for association and clustering, since linkage in the cohort was strong. An earlier analysis of roughly 600 of the donors used high-throughput TCR beta sequencing to judge whether each TCR beta V gene segment behaved as functional or pseudogenic. Rather than using new phenotypic data, the later analysis identified candidate immune exposures from TCR beta sequences and from how often those sequences occurred across donors. Donor age, sex, ethnicity and CMV serostatus were compiled together with the repertoire data. Genome-wide SNP genotypes for about three fifths of the roughly 670 donors were used in a later genetic analysis, which treated that subset as a discovery cohort. Both class I and class II loci were covered by HLA typing, at four-digit resolution. On average, roughly 250,000 unique TCR beta nucleotide sequences were sequenced per donor among some 430 genotyped donors of the cohort, with approximately 18% of those sequences being non-productive. An early release that covered several hundred HLA-typed donors contained approximately 300 gigabases of sequencing data and about 84 million unique TCR sequences. Using immunosequencing, the study profiled T cell repertoires from around 680 subjects and related those repertoires to cytomegalovirus serostatus. Every repertoire in the discovery cohort had been generated on one and the same sequencing platform. The study combined high-throughput TCR immunosequencing, statistical association of individual TCRs with disease status, and machine learning to predict cytomegalovirus infection status. The full study reports these points: The earlier analysis of approximately 560 of the donors excluded roughly 17 rarely observed V segments, including chromosome 9 orphons, because counts were too low. In a later analysis, HLA-associated TCR beta chains showed more clonal expansion and lower generation probabilities than non-associated chains that were equally common. In this cohort, only TCR beta chains were sequenced, and detectable features were limited by the absence of alpha or paired-chain data. Some IMGT-functional V segments, including TRBV6-2 and TRBV6-3, could not be distinguished by the 87-base-pair reads and were therefore excluded. In a later analysis, TCR association rates were found to vary across HLA loci, with the most associated TCRs seen for DRB1 alleles and the fewest for HLA-C alleles. A further reported finding was that TCR beta sequences accurately predicted the HLA-A and HLA-B alleles for most subjects in the first cohort. A later analysis associated about 18,000 TCR beta sequences with specific HLA alleles at a false discovery rate of 0.05. A group of highly shared sequence variants was considered likely to be a technical artifact of the sequencing pipeline. A later genetic analysis reported fewer N-insertions in productive TCRs among donors in an Asian-associated ancestry cluster than the roughly 650-donor mean. Roughly uniform sequencing depth across donors was assumed in presence/absence analyses, although this assumption may not hold. Strong co-occurrence of HLA alleles, especially DR and DQ, made assigning TCR associations to individual alleles difficult. A later analysis reported that several top co-occurrence clusters appeared linked to parvovirus B19, influenza, CMV and Epstein-Barr virus. Broadly in line with IMGT annotations, most TCR beta V segments showed up in productive rearrangements about 90% or about 30% of the time in an earlier analysis of under 700 of the donors. A later analysis found that most CMV-associated TCR beta chains appeared HLA-restricted, with HLA associations seemingly driven largely by CMV exposure. Linkage disequilibrium might explain the correlated functional status among segregating V segments, but an unknown experimental factor could not be ruled out. According to the authors, the approach could potentially be generalized to other disease states and immunological phenotypes. Cytomegalovirus status was reported to be diagnosed by the classifier with high specificity and sensitivity in both the original and validation cohorts. While some public TCRs were present in many individuals, most TCR sequences turned up only very rarely across donors. Because HLA typing was missing for some donors at each locus, association tests included only the typed subset. In vitro tests confirmed that three of the cytomegalovirus-associated TCR beta chains recognize cytomegalovirus antigens. A total of about 180 TCR beta chains were listed by the study as associated with cytomegalovirus. V-gene and J-gene trimming of TCR beta chains was associated with a missense DCLRE1C variant in a later genetic analysis, and the association was replicated in an independent cohort. Immune exposure information for the cohort was limited to CMV serostatus.

Libraries were built with the immunoSEQ multiplex PCR assay. A mixture of 60 forward primers for TCR Vbeta segments and 13 reverse primers for TCR Jbeta segments was used in the multiplex PCR. The CDR3 region of rearranged TCR beta genes was amplified from genomic DNA by a multiplex PCR assay. On the Illumina HiSeq System, the amplified TCR beta libraries were sequenced as 87-base-pair reads. Per the original workflow: In a later analysis, tens of millions of unique TCR beta chains were counted across the 690 or so repertoires, and roughly 11 million of these chains were shared by at least two donors. Raw reads were error-corrected and collapsed into unique sequences with a nearest-neighbor algorithm that merged closely related sequences to remove PCR and sequencing errors. V, D and J gene segments were assigned by aligning CDR3 sequences to IMGT reference sequences. For a sequence to be retained, a match of at least six nucleotides was required to both a V gene segment and a J gene segment. A rearrangement counted as productive if the CDR3 had no stop codons and remained in frame with V and J, and every other rearrangement counted as non-productive. CDR3 was defined according to IMGT convention as the region running from the second conserved V-encoded cysteine to the conserved J-encoded phenylalanine. The earlier analysis of 550 to 650 of the donors excluded any sequence lacking an unambiguous match to a single V gene segment. In an earlier analysis of roughly 500 of the donors, V segments were called functional above 56.7% productive rearrangements and were called segregating when the between-donor standard deviation exceeded 5%. A statistical classification framework was built to diagnose cytomegalovirus status from the catalog of TCR beta chain sequences. In a later analysis, TCR nucleotide sequences were compared against IMGT/GENE-DB human TR gene sequences so that V and J genes could be assigned. Using the TCRdist pipeline, a later analysis assigned CDR3 sequences along with most-parsimonious VDJ recombination scenarios. A later analysis defined each TCR beta chain by its CDR3 amino acid sequence plus V-gene family, and excluded reads lacking a unique V-gene family. As a way to deal with suspected cross-contamination and a sequencing artifact, a later analysis dropped 450 to 600 nucleotide sequences that were highly shared and had low generation probability. A later analysis calculated a clonal expansion index for each public chain from normalized within-repertoire ranks of inferred template counts. In a later analysis, generation probabilities were computed using a VDJ recombination model fitted to out-of-frame rearrangements, and the results were checked against IGoR. In a later analysis, TCR-TCR, TCR-HLA and TCR-CMV co-occurrence was scored with hypergeometric tests, and a repertoire-size bias correction was applied to TCR pairs. False discovery rates were estimated in a later analysis by permuting HLA or CMV assignments 20 times. In a later analysis, co-occurring TCRs were grouped with DBSCAN, and TCRdist sequence similarity was added when clustering was performed within HLA-allele-positive subsets. For co-occurrence clustering, repertoires with fewer than 30,000 or more than 120,000 public chains were excluded, along with 5 or 6 repertoires with anomalous nucleotide sharing. The source is immuneACCESS, and TCRdb retained only in-frame sequences with V and J called. Part of the clones is not carried over; for the studies checked, unresolved V genes explain less than half of this, and the remainder is unexplained. That table supplies the V and J calls and clone size; D and trimming were determined from the DNA. This sample comprises about 85,000 clones, around 80% of them detected only once. The top ten clonotypes cover approximately 30% of the sample.

Reading from cysteine to phenylalanine, the CDR3 counts 15 amino acids. Here the CDR3 DNA is all that survives: 45 bases in frame from base 1. Via the germline V gene, CDR1 is ENHRY and CDR2 SYGVKD. Trimming removed 2 bases from V and 3 bases from J; the gene matches leave 2 bases unexplained. To note about this clone: No cognate antigen has been identified for it. Per-base qualities were not stored, and no clone one base away is much larger.

The cohort was made up of approximately 670 healthy bone marrow donors. At the time of sampling, all cohort members were nominally healthy, though unrecorded immune exposures were likely present. The donor tested CMV seropositive and was one of the 289 seropositive cohort members. Every donor gave a peripheral blood sample, and the peripheral blood mononuclear cells from that sample were used for TCR beta sequencing. The Qiagen DNeasy Blood Extraction Kit was used to extract genomic DNA from the blood cell samples. The sample was PBMCs. This sequence originates from a man over 45 in good health and CMV-seropositive. Rearrangement joined TRBV10-3 to TRBJ1-4, with 8 bases in between that match TRBD1. The encoded CDR3 is CAISEDRGANEKLFF. The DNA sequence is as follows: TGTGCCATCAGTGAGGACAGGGGAGCTAATGAAAAACTGTTTTTT.